The text below deals with one T cell receptor beta chain. The target antigen is unknown. Profiling relied on immunoSEQ multiplex PCR, and the TCRdb table lists in-frame clones only, not all of them. Found here are over 100,000 clones, 70% to 90% of them singletons; the top ten hold approximately 7.2%. In chemo-refractory metastatic non-small-cell lung cancer, patients got ipilimumab CTLA-4 blockade together with focal radiation. The data are from a study of radiotherapy plus CTLA-4 blockade in lung cancer. Study-level findings and limits: The best prediction of response reportedly came from early blood T cell clone dynamics, with interferon-beta.

This CDR3 comprises 13 residues. The germline gives CDR1 SGHNT, CDR2 YENEEA. V lost 5 bases to trimming and J lost 7 bases; unmatched junction nucleotides: 4. J is TRBJ2-2 and V is TRBV11-3; the match to TRBD2 covers 7 bases. Sequencing was performed on peripheral blood, taken from a patient treated with radiotherapy plus ipilimumab. This TCR came from a human donor with non-small cell lung cancer that progressed on radiotherapy plus ipilimumab. The CDR3 protein is CASSATGGGELFF. The DNA of the CDR3 is TGTGCCAGCAGCGCGACGGGGGGCGGGGAGCTGTTTTTT.